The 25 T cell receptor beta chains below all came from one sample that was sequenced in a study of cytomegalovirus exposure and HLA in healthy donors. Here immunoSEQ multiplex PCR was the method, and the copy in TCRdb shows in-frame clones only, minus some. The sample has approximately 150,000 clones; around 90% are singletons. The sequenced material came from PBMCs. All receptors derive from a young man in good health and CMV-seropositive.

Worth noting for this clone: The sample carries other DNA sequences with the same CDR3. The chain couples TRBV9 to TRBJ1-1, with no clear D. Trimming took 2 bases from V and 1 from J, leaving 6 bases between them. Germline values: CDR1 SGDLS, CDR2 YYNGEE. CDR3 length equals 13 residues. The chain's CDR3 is CASSVGRNTEAFF. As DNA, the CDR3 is TGTGCCAGCAGCGTCGGGAGGAACACTGAAGCTTTCTTT. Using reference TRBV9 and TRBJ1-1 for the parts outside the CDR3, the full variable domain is DSGVTQTPKHLITATGQRVTLRCSPRSGDLSVYWYQQSLDQGLQFLIQYYNGEERAKGNILERFSAQQFPDLHSELNLSSLELGDSALYFCASSVGRNTEAFFGQGTRLTVV.

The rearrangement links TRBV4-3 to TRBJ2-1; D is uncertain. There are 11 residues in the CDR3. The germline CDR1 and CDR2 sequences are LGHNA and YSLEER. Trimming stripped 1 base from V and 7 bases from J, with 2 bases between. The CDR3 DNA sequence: TGCGCCAGCAGCCAAGTAAATGAGCAGTTCTTC. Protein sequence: CASSQVNEQFF.

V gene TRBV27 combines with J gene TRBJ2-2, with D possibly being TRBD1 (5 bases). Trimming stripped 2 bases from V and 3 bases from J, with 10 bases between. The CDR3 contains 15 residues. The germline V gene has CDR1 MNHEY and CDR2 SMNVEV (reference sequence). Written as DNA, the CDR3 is TGTGCCAGCAGTTTAAGTCAGGGATACACCGGGGAGCTGTTTTTT. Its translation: CASSLSQGYTGELFF.

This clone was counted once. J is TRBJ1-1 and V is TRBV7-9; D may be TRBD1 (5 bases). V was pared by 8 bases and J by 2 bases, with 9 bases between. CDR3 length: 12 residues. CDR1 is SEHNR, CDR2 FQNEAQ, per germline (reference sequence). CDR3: CASSTVNTEAFF. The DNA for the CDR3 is TGTGCCAGCTCGACAGTAAACACTGAAGCTTTCTTT.

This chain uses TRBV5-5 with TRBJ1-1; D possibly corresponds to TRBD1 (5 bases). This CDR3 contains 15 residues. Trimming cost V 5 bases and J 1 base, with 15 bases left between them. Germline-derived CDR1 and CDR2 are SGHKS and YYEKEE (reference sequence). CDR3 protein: CASSLPLGPNTEAFF. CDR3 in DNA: TGTGCCAGCAGTCTCCCCTTGGGGCCGAACACTGAAGCTTTCTTT.

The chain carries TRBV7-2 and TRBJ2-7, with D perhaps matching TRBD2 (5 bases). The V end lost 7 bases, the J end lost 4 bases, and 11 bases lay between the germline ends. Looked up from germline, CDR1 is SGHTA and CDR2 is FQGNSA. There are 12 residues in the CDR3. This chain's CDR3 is CASTPGGYEQYF. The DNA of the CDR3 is TGTGCCAGCACACCAGGAGGATACGAGCAGTACTTC. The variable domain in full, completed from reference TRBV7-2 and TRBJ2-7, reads GAGVSQSPSNKVTEKGKDVELRCDPISGHTALYWYRQSLGQGLEFLIYFQGNSAPDKSGLPSDRFSAERTGGSVSTLTIQRTQQEDSAVYLCASTPGGYEQYFGPGTRLTVT.

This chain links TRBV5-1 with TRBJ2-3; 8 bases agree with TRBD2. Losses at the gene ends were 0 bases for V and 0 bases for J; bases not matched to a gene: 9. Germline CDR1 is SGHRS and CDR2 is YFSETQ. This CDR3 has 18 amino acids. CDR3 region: CASSLVAGGTSSTDTQYF. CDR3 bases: TGCGCCAGCAGCTTGGTCGCGGGGGGCACCTCTAGCACAGATACGCAGTATTTT.

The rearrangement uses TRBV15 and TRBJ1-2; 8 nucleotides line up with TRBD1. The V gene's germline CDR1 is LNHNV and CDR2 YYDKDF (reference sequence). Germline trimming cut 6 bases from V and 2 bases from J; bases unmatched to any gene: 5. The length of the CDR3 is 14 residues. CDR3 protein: CATSGRDRNYGYTF. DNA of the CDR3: TGTGCCACCAGTGGGCGGGACAGGAACTATGGCTACACCTTC.

This CDR3 reads CASSQGKTGGNIQYF. In nucleotides, the CDR3 is TGTGCCAGCAGCCAAGGGAAGACAGGGGGGAACATTCAGTACTTC. This rearrangement joins TRBV7-4 to TRBJ2-4; 9 bases line up with TRBD1. CDR1 and CDR2 (germline): SGHVT, SQSDAQ. V lost 5 bases and J lost 7; bases outside the gene matches: 9. The CDR3 is made up of 15 amino acids.

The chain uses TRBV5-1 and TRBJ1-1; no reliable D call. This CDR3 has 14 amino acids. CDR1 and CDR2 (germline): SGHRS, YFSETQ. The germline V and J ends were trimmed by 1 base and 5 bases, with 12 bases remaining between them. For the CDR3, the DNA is TGCGCCAGCAGCTTGTTTCAACCGGAGACTGAAGCTTTCTTT. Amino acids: CASSLFQPETEAFF.

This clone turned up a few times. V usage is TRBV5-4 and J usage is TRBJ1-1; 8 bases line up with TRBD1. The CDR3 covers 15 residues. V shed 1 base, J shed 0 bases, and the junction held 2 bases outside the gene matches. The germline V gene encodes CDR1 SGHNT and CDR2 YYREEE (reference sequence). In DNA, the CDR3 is TGTGCCAGCAGCTTGAGACAGGGGATGAACACTGAAGCTTTCTTT. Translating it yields CASSLRQGMNTEAFF. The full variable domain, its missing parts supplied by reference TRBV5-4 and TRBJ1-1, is ETGVTQSPTHLIKTRGQQVTLRCSSQSGHNTVSWYQQALGQGPQFIFQYYREEENGRGNFPPRFSGLQFPNYSSELNVNALELDDSALYLCASSLRQGMNTEAFFGQGTRLTVV.

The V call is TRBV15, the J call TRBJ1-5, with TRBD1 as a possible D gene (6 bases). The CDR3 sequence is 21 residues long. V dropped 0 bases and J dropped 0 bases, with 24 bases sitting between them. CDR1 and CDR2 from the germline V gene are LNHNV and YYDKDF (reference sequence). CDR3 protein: CATSRDPVGAGGSYSNQPQHF. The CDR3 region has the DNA TGTGCCACCAGCAGAGATCCGGTCGGAGCGGGGGGCTCTTATAGCAATCAGCCCCAGCATTTT.

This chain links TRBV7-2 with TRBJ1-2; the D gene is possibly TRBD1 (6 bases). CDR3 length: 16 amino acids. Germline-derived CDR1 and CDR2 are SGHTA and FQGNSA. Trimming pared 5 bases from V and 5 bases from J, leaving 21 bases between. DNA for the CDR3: TGTGCCAGCAGCCCAAGGACAGAGGGCAGCAATTATGGCTACACCTTC. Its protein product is CASSPRTEGSNYGYTF.

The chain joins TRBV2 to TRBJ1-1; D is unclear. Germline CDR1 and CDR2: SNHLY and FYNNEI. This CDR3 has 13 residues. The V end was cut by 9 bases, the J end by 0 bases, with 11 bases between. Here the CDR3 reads CARVDLLNTEAFF. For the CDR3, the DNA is TGTGCCAGGGTAGATCTACTGAACACTGAAGCTTTCTTT.

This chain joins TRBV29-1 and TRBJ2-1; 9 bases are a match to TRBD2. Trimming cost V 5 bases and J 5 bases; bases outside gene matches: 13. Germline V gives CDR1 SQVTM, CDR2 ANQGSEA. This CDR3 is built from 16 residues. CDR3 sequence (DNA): TGCAGCGTTCATCTCCTAGCGGGACCGCAAAACAATGAGCAGTTCTTC. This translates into CSVHLLAGPQNNEQFF.

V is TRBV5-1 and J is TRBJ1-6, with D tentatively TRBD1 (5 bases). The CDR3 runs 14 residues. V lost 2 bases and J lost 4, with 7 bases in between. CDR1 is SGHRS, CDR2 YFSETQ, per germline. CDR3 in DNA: TGCGCCAGCAGCTTTTCAGGGTATAATTCACCCCTCCACTTT. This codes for CASSFSGYNSPLHF.

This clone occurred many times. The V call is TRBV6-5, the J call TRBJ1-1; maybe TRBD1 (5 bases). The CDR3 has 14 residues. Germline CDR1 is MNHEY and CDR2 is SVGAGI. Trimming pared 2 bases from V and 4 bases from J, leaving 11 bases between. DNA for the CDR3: TGTGCCAGCAGTTACGGAGGGAGGGGCACTGAAGCTTTCTTT. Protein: CASSYGGRGTEAFF.

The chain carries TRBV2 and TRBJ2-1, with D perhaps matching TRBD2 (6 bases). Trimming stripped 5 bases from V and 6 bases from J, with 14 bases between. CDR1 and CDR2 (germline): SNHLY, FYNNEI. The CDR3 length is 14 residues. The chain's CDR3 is CASSNLAELNEQFF. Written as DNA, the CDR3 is TGTGCCAGCAGTAATTTAGCGGAGCTCAATGAGCAGTTCTTC.

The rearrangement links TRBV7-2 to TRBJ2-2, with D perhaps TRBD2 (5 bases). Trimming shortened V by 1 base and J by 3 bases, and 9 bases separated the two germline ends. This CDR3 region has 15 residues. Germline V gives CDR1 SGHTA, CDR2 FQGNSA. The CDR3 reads CASSLDGVDTGELFF. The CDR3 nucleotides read TGTGCCAGCAGCTTAGACGGGGTAGACACCGGGGAGCTGTTTTTT. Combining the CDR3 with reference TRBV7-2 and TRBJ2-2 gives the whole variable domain GAGVSQSPSNKVTEKGKDVELRCDPISGHTALYWYRQSLGQGLEFLIYFQGNSAPDKSGLPSDRFSAERTGGSVSTLTIQRTQQEDSAVYLCASSLDGVDTGELFFGEGSRLTVL.

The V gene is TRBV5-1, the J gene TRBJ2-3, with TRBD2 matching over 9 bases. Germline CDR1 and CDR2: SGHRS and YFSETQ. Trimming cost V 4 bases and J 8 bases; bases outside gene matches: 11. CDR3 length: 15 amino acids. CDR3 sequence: CASSPGGGGAATQYF. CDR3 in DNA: TGCGCCAGCAGCCCGGGAGGCGGGGGGGCGGCTACGCAGTATTTT.

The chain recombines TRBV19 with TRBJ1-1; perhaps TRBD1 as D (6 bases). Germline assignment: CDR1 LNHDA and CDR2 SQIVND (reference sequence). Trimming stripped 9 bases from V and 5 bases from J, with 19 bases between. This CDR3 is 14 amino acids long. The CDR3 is CASHFNRDRTEAFF. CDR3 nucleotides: TGTGCCAGCCACTTCAACAGGGATCGGACTGAAGCTTTCTTT.

CDR3 protein: CASSPDQSGNEQFF. The CDR3 nucleotides read TGTGCCAGCAGCCCGGATCAATCGGGAAATGAGCAGTTCTTC. The chain recombines TRBV4-2 with TRBJ2-1; tentatively, D is TRBD2 (5 bases). V dropped 4 bases and J dropped 7 bases, with 14 bases sitting between them. The CDR3 is 14 amino acids. CDR1 and CDR2 (germline): LGHNA, YNFKEQ.

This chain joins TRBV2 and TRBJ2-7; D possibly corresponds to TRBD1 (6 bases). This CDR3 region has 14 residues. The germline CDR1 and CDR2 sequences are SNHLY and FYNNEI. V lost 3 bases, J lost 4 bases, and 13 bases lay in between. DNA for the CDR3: TGTGCCAGCAGTGAGGGACACATAGCATACGAGCAGTACTTC. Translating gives CASSEGHIAYEQYF.

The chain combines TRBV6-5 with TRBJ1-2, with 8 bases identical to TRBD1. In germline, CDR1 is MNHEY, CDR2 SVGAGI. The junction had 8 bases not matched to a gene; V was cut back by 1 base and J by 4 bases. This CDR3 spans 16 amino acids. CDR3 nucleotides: TGTGCCAGCAGTTACTTATTGACAGGGGAAGGCTATGGCTACACCTTC. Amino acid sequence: CASSYLLTGEGYGYTF.

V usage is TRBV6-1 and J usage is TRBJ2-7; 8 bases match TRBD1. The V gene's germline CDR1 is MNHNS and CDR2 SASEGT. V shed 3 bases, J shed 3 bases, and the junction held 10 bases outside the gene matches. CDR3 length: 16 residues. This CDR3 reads CASSEGQALSSYEQYF. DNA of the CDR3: TGTGCCAGCAGTGAGGGACAGGCGTTAAGTAGCTACGAGCAGTACTTC.